The 3 T cell receptor beta chains reported below all come from one sample, sequenced in a study of neurological immune-mediated disorders (dated by TCRdb to the late 2010s). The library was generated by 5' RACE. Sequencing relied on an Illumina HiSeq 2500. TCRdb's own reprocessing of the public reads used fastp at Q25 and MiXCR and kept productive beta chains. Every CDR3 protein is listed once, alongside the most common genes and DNA of its rows. Across this sample there are around 10,000 distinct CDR3 sequences, with more than 20% seen only once. The leading ten clones occupy 45% to 50% of the sample. Input material: CD8+ T cells from blood. The receptor set was obtained from a woman in her sixties or seventies with HTLV-1-associated myelopathy (HAM/TSP).

The chain combines TRBV20-1 with TRBJ2-7, with 8 bases lining up with TRBD2. CDR3 length: 13 residues. The ends lost 3 bases at V and 5 bases at J; junction bases unmatched: 6. Germline V gene data show CDR1 as DFQATT and CDR2 as SNEGSKA (reference sequence). CDR3 DNA: TGCAGTGCTAGCTTTACTAGCGGCAACGAGCAGTACTTC. Encoded protein: CSASFTSGNEQYF.

In its sample, this clonotype ranks as large. The V call is TRBV20-1, the J call TRBJ2-3; D gene unclear. The CDR3 has 15 residues. Germline CDR1 is DFQATT and CDR2 is SNEGSKA (reference sequence). V lost 0 bases and J 0 bases, leaving 10 bases between the germline ends. This CDR3 is CSARDRVSSTDTQYF. CDR3 sequence (DNA): TGCAGTGCTAGAGATAGGGTCAGCAGCACAGATACGCAGTATTTT.

In its sample, this clonotype is medium-sized (0.01 to 0.1%). V gene TRBV9 combines with J gene TRBJ1-3; D call uncertain. Trimming took off 3 bases at V and 0 bases at J, with 10 bases between the two ends. Germline values: CDR1 SGDLS, CDR2 YYNGEE. This CDR3 has 15 residues. The CDR3 DNA reads TGTGCCAGCAGCGCTTCGGGGATCTCTGGAAACACCATATATTTT. It translates to CASSASGISGNTIYF.